Here is one TCR beta chain with its context. The sample belongs to a study of cytomegalovirus exposure and HLA in healthy donors. There are 13 residues in the CDR3. The J segment lost 8 bases and the V segment lost 4 bases, leaving 7 bases of the junction unmatched. Germline CDR1 SQVTM, CDR2 ANQGSEA. Data came from immunoSEQ multiplex PCR; TCRdb stores just in-frame clones and leaves some out. Among about 280,000 clones, 65% to 90% were seen once, and the ten largest hold around 1%. The chain recombines TRBV29-1 with TRBJ2-1; 8 bases match TRBD1. The clonotype originates from a woman between 18 and 29 years old in good health and CMV-seronegative. What was sequenced was PBMCs. CDR3 protein: CSVVQGAIDEQFF. As DNA, the CDR3 is TGCAGCGTTGTGCAGGGGGCGATCGATGAGCAGTTCTTC.